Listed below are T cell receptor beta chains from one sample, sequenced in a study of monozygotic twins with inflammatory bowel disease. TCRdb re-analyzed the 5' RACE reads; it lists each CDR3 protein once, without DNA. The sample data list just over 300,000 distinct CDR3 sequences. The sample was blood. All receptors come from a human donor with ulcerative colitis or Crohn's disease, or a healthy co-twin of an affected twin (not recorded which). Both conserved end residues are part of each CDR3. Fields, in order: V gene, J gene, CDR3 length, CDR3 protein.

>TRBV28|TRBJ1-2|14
CASSSPSPNYGYTF
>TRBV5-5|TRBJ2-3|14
CASTYSQGSDTQYF
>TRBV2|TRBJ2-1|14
CALRVRSSYNEQFF
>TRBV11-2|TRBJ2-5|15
CASSFARGPQETQYF
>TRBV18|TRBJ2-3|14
CASSLAGISDTQYF
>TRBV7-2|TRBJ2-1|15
CASSLAQPAYNEQFF
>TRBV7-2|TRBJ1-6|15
CASSSEGQGVSPLHF
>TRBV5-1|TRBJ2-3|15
CASSLNTGGTDTQYF
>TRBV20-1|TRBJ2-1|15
CSARDSGSSYNEQFF
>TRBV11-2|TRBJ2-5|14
CASSIGTPGETQYF
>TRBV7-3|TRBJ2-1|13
CASSLDSIREQFF
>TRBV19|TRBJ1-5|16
CASSKAQVKGNQPQHF
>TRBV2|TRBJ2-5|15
CASSEAWGFQETQYF
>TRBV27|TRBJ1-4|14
CASSLSSTNEKLFF
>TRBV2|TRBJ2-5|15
CASFPTSGVWETQYF
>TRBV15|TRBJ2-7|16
CATSRDRPSGNYEQYF
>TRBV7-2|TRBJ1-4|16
CASSRRQGRSNEKLFF
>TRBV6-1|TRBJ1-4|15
CASSRRQGTNEKLFF
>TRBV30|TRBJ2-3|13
CAWQDRAPDTQYF
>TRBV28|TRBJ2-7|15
CASIRRAGPYYEQYF
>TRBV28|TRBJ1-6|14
CASSPPGRGSPLHF
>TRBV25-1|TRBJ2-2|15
CASRGPTINTGELFF
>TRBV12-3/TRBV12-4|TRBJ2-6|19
CASGPNMGGAPFGANVLTF
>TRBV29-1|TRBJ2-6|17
CSVVWTGGFTGANVLTF